The 8 T cell receptor beta chains in this list originate from one sample, sequenced in a study of early T cells in non-severe SARS-CoV-2 infection. One entry per CDR3 protein results from TCRdb running MiXCR on the 5' RACE reads. The table lists about 26,000 distinct CDR3 sequences, 4.4% of them singletons. Specimen: whole blood. These receptors all come from an adult who was a healthcare worker with PCR-confirmed SARS-CoV-2 infection or an uninfected control (not recorded which).

This clonotype was recorded at least ten times. This chain uses TRBV6-1 with TRBJ2-1; the match to TRBD2 covers 16 bases. This CDR3 comprises 20 residues. V gave up 8 bases and J gave up 5 bases; unmatched junction bases: 18. CDR1 MNHNS and CDR2 SASEGT come from the germline V gene. The CDR3 coding sequence is TGTGCCAGCTCGCGGGAGTGGGGACTAGCGGGAGGGCCATCTAACAATGAGCAGTTCTTC. Translated: CASSREWGLAGGPSNNEQFF.

Ten or more counts support this clonotype. This rearrangement joins TRBV15 to TRBJ2-2, with a possible D match to TRBD2 (6 bases). The length of the CDR3 is 16 residues. V lost 1 base and J 6 bases, leaving 15 bases between the germline ends. Germline V gene data show CDR1 as LNHNV and CDR2 as YYDKDF (reference sequence). The CDR3 region is CATSRVGLTGAGELFF. The CDR3 DNA reads as TGTGCCACCAGCAGAGTAGGGTTAACGGGAGCCGGGGAGCTGTTTTTT.

This clonotype has a count of ten or more. This chain uses TRBV6-6 with TRBJ2-1; 9 bases are shared with TRBD1. Trimming removed 5 bases from V and 3 bases from J; junction bases left unmatched: 8. The CDR3 runs to 16 residues. CDR1 is MNHNY and CDR2 is SVGAGI in the germline V gene (reference sequence). CDR3 nucleotides: TGTGCCAGCAGTCCCTCCGGGACAGGGAACTACAATGAGCAGTTCTTC. Translated, it gives CASSPSGTGNYNEQFF.

Sample share makes this clonotype medium-sized. The CDR3 DNA reads TGTGCCATCAGTGACCCCACTAGCGGGAGGACCTACGAGCAGTACTTC. This gives the protein CAISDPTSGRTYEQYF. The chain employs TRBV10-3 and TRBJ2-7; the match to TRBD2 covers 12 bases. V was clipped by 3 bases and J by 2 bases; unmatched bases: 5. This CDR3 contains 16 residues. CDR1 and CDR2 (germline): ENHRY, SYGVKD.

This clonotype was observed at least ten times. The genes are TRBV11-2 and TRBJ2-3; TRBD2 aligns across 10 bases. CDR3 length: 13 residues. Germline CDR1 reads SGHAT; CDR2 reads FQNNGV. Trimming took 6 bases from V and 8 from J; bases not matched to a gene: 5. The CDR3 bases are TGTGCCAGCAGACTAGCGGGACCAGCTACGCAGTATTTT. It encodes CASRLAGPATQYF. The whole variable domain, remainder taken from reference TRBV11-2 and TRBJ2-3, is EAGVAQSPRYKIIEKRQSVAFWCNPISGHATLYWYQQILGQGPKLLIQFQNNGVVDDSQLPKDRFSAERLKGVDSTLKIQPAKLEDSAVYLCASRLAGPATQYFGPGTRLTVL.

Only a few counts were recorded for this clonotype. J is TRBJ2-6 and V is TRBV24-1; D is unclear. Trimming pared 4 bases from V and 3 bases from J, leaving 3 bases between. CDR1 is KGHDR and CDR2 is SFDVKD in the germline V gene. This CDR3 comprises 13 residues. The CDR3 sequence: CATSDDGANVLTF. In DNA, the CDR3 is TGTGCCACCAGTGACGATGGGGCCAACGTCCTGACTTTC.

In this sample, this clonotype turned up a few times. This chain joins TRBV7-6 and TRBJ2-1; D perhaps matches TRBD2 (6 bases). Deletions cut 1 base from V and 2 bases from J, with 15 bases between. The CDR3 is 17 amino acids. The germline CDR1 and CDR2 sequences are SGHVS and FNYEAQ. CDR3 DNA sequence: TGTGCCAGCAGCTTAGAGGCTTGGTGGACTACCTACAATGAGCAGTTCTTC. Translation gives CASSLEAWWTTYNEQFF.

The chain has TRBV4-2 and TRBJ2-1; TRBD2 matches at 12 bases. V lost 3 bases and J lost 4; bases outside the gene matches: 7. The CDR3 runs to 17 residues. Per germline, CDR1 LGHNA and CDR2 YNFKEQ. Here the CDR3 DNA reads TGTGCCAGCAGCCATCGGACTAGCGGGACGGAATACAATGAGCAGTTCTTC. It is translated as CASSHRTSGTEYNEQFF.